This T cell receptor beta chain was recovered during a study of cytomegalovirus exposure and HLA in healthy donors. This clone was recorded once. Its specificity is not known. With 60 Vbeta and 13 Jbeta primers, the PCR was carried out. Repertoires were generated with immunoSEQ multiplex PCR, while TCRdb's copy carries only in-frame clones and drops some. This table holds 150,000 to 200,000 clones, 75% to 90% found once. This CDR3 region has 11 residues. From germline, CDR1 is GTSNPN and CDR2 SVGIG (reference sequence). V lost 4 bases and J 9 bases, leaving 10 bases between the germline ends. Study-wide findings and caveats: Per a later analysis, 18,000 or so TCR beta sequences showed association with HLA alleles at 0.05 false discovery rate. The study flagged some 170 TCR beta chains as cytomegalovirus-associated. In a later analysis, V- and J-gene trimming of beta chains associated with a DCLRE1C missense variant, replicated independently.

The sequenced sample was PBMCs. The chain employs TRBV30 and TRBJ2-1, with a weak D call TRBD2 (6 bases). The TCR sequence derives from a girl between 10 and 17 years old in good health and CMV-seropositive. The CDR3 loop is CAWKRGLEQFF. The CDR3 coding sequence is TGTGCCTGGAAACGGGGACTTGAGCAGTTCTTC.